This T cell receptor beta chain was sequenced for a study of T cell repertoires in cytomegalovirus infection. Whole-study context: Public TCR beta signature analysis indicated the presence of both CMV infection and matching HLA type.

TCRdb called the reads again in MiXCR, with one record for every CDR3 protein. The sample consists of 650,000 to 850,000 distinct CDR3 sequences, under 35% of them appearing once. In this sample, this clonotype turned up many times. What it binds is not known. Here the sequenced sample was cultured CD8+ T cells from PBMCs, taken from culture after CMV antigen stimulation. This TCR derives from a human donor in good health (CMV status not recorded). Some clones in this sample may be carry-over from other donors' samples.

In nucleotides, the CDR3 is TGTGCCAGCAGCTTAACTCGACAGGGGGCGAGGAACACTGAAGCTTTCTTT. As protein: CASSLTRQGARNTEAFF. This chain uses TRBV7-3 with TRBJ1-1; 10 bases align to TRBD1. CDR3 length equals 17 residues. Germline-derived CDR1 and CDR2 are SGHTA and FQGTGA. With V trimmed by 0 bases and J by 1 base, 5 bases remained unmatched. Full variable domain (remainder filled in from reference TRBV7-3 and TRBJ1-1): GAGVSQTPSNKVTEKGKYVELRCDPISGHTALYWYRQSLGQGPEFLIYFQGTGAADDSGLPNDRFFAVRPEGSVSTLKIQRTERGDSAVYLCASSLTRQGARNTEAFFGQGTRLTVV.